A selection of T cell receptor beta chains follows, all from one sample in a study of CXCR3-negative and CXCR3-positive naive CD8 T cells. TCRdb re-called the 5' RACE reads and gives one entry per CDR3 protein, without DNA. The sample table sets out 120,000 to 150,000 distinct CDR3 sequences. The source material was naive CXCR3+ CD8+ T cells from blood. Every receptor here comes from a human donor in good health. Some clones in this sample may be carry-over from other donors' samples. Both conserved end residues are part of each CDR3. Fields, in order: V gene, J gene, CDR3 protein.

v_gene: TRBV12-3/TRBV12-4
j_gene: TRBJ2-7
CDR3aa: CASTMGLGYEQYF

v_gene: TRBV29-1
j_gene: TRBJ2-7
CDR3aa: CSVRANYEQYF

v_gene: TRBV6-2/TRBV6-3
j_gene: TRBJ1-2
CDR3aa: CASSSGFGLGYTF

v_gene: TRBV7-9
j_gene: TRBJ2-5
CDR3aa: CASSDQSGTRGLRETQYF

v_gene: TRBV7-9
j_gene: TRBJ2-5
CDR3aa: CASSPRSSAPQETQYF

v_gene: TRBV29-1
j_gene: TRBJ2-7
CDR3aa: CSVSDRPYEQYF

v_gene: TRBV9
j_gene: TRBJ2-7
CDR3aa: CASSVGSESYEQYF

v_gene: TRBV7-9
j_gene: TRBJ2-1
CDR3aa: CASSLVSHASGIYNEQFF

v_gene: TRBV10-3
j_gene: TRBJ2-7
CDR3aa: CAISEGRAAGPGTYEQYF

v_gene: TRBV28
j_gene: TRBJ2-7
CDR3aa: CASIGLAGLSSYEQYF

v_gene: TRBV4-3
j_gene: TRBJ1-6
CDR3aa: CASSQGEDRDYAPLHF

v_gene: TRBV7-2
j_gene: TRBJ2-2
CDR3aa: CASSLAGGSGELFF

v_gene: TRBV9
j_gene: TRBJ1-5
CDR3aa: CASSAGESGPQHF

v_gene: TRBV5-6
j_gene: TRBJ2-7
CDR3aa: CASSQLSYEQYF

v_gene: TRBV14
j_gene: TRBJ2-2
CDR3aa: CASSPVGGTGELFF

v_gene: TRBV4-1
j_gene: TRBJ2-7
CDR3aa: CASSQDPTGFDEQYF

v_gene: TRBV29-1
j_gene: TRBJ1-5
CDR3aa: CSAQQGGQPQHF

v_gene: TRBV14
j_gene: TRBJ2-2
CDR3aa: CASSQDPGSWDTGELFF

v_gene: TRBV7-9
j_gene: TRBJ2-7
CDR3aa: CASSFFLAYEQYF

v_gene: TRBV27
j_gene: TRBJ2-5
CDR3aa: CASSPLLLAGVETQYF

v_gene: TRBV29-1
j_gene: TRBJ2-7
CDR3aa: CSVAGVHHYEQYF

v_gene: TRBV29-1
j_gene: TRBJ2-7
CDR3aa: CSVESSGTASYEQYF

v_gene: TRBV7-9
j_gene: TRBJ2-5
CDR3aa: CASSLVGTQYF

v_gene: TRBV28
j_gene: TRBJ1-1
CDR3aa: CASSPTRWGVNTEAFF

v_gene: TRBV7-9
j_gene: TRBJ2-5
CDR3aa: CASSLARTETQYF

v_gene: TRBV5-1
j_gene: TRBJ1-2
CDR3aa: CASSLALGGNGYTF

v_gene: TRBV28
j_gene: TRBJ2-3
CDR3aa: CASSQRASGSPTDTQYF

v_gene: TRBV20-1
j_gene: TRBJ2-1
CDR3aa: CSARDDRSTYNEQFF

v_gene: TRBV2
j_gene: TRBJ2-7
CDR3aa: CASSEGAGPTYEQYF